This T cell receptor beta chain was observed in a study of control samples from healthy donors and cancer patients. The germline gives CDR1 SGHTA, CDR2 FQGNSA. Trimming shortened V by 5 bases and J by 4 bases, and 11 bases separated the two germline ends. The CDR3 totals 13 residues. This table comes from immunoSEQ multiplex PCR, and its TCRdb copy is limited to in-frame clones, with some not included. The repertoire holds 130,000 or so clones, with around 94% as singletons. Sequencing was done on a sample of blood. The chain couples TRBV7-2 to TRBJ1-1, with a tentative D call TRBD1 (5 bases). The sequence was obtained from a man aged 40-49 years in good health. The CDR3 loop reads CASSPQEVTEAFF. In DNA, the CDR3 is TGTGCCAGCAGCCCACAGGAGGTCACTGAAGCTTTCTTT.